The 30 T cell receptor beta chains below come from one sample, sequenced in a study of blood T cells in healthy people across ages. A second PCR, run for 7 to 11 cycles, used a sample-barcoded 5' primer plus a J-beta primer mix. TCRdb reprocessed the 5' RACE reads with MiXCR, giving one entry per CDR3 protein. Of some 1.7 million distinct CDR3 sequences listed, approximately 30% are singletons. The sample consisted of blood. These receptors came from a woman in her thirties in good health.

This clonotype came up a few times. This chain uses TRBV10-3 with TRBJ2-1, with D possibly matching TRBD1 (6 bases). CDR3 size: 13 residues. Deletions cut 2 bases from V and 5 bases from J, with 7 bases between. Germline loops: CDR1 ENHRY, CDR2 SYGVKD. The CDR3 DNA follows: TGTGCCATCAGTGAGAAGGGGGACAATGAGCAGTTCTTC. It specifies CAISEKGDNEQFF.

This clonotype was seen a handful of times. The chain has TRBV12-3 or TRBV12-4 and TRBJ1-4; tentative D call: TRBD1 (5 bases). This CDR3 spans 14 amino acids. V lost 3 bases and J lost 5, with 10 bases in between. The CDR3 spells CASSFQGWNEKLFF. CDR3 in DNA: TGTGCCAGCAGTTTCCAGGGCTGGAATGAAAAACTGTTTTTT.

This clonotype appeared a few times. The junction does not match germline at one end; this may be a read error. V gene TRBV7-9 combines with J gene TRBJ2-1; D tentatively reads TRBD1 or TRBD2 (5 bases each). CDR3 size: 12 residues. The germline gives CDR1 SEHNR, CDR2 FQNEAQ (reference sequence). The CDR3 DNA sequence: TGTGCCATCAGCTTAGATGGGGGTGAGCAGTTCTTC. It yields the protein CAISLDGGEQFF.

This clonotype was recorded a few times. The chain is built from TRBV12-3 or TRBV12-4 and TRBJ1-1, with D perhaps TRBD1 (6 bases). The CDR3 covers 13 residues. The V gene lost 1 base and the J gene lost 7 bases, with 10 bases spanning the gap. The CDR3 spells CASSLEAGVEAFF. The CDR3 DNA reads TGTGCCAGCAGTTTAGAAGCAGGGGTTGAAGCTTTCTTT.

Details on this clonotype: With a much larger clone just one base away, this may be a read error. V is TRBV5-1 and J is TRBJ2-3, with a weak D call TRBD1 (6 bases). The CDR3 totals 15 residues. Germline assignment: CDR1 SGHRS and CDR2 YFSETQ. CDR3: CARSLETGSGDTQYF. DNA of the CDR3: TGCGCCCGCAGCTTGGAGACAGGATCGGGAGATACGCAGTATTTT.

A remark on this clonotype: A much more abundant neighbour one base away suggests this may be a read error. The chain carries TRBV20-1 and TRBJ2-5, with D perhaps given as TRBD1 or TRBD2 (5 bases each). CDR1 DFQATT and CDR2 SNEGSKA come from the germline V gene (reference sequence). The V gene lost 4 bases and the J gene lost 4 bases, with 16 bases spanning the gap. The CDR3 length is 14 residues. The CDR3 protein is CSATTEEVIETQYF. The CDR3 DNA sequence: TGCAGTGCTACGACAGAGGAGGTAATAGAGACCCAGTACTTC.

This rearrangement joins TRBV12-3 or TRBV12-4 to TRBJ2-3; no clear D gene. Trimming cost V 10 bases and J 4 bases, with 12 bases left between them. The CDR3 is 12 amino acids. CDR3 sequence (DNA): TGTGCCACCACCCAGACTGCAGATACGCAGTATTTT. It is translated as CATTQTADTQYF.

The sample holds a few counts of this clonotype. V usage is TRBV20-1 and J usage is TRBJ1-2; 8 positions match TRBD1. The germline V gene has CDR1 DFQATT and CDR2 SNEGSKA (reference sequence). The CDR3 contains 13 residues. V shed 2 bases and J 8 bases; nucleotides not matched to a gene: 7. This chain's CDR3 is CSARFDRGYGYTF. CDR3 sequence (DNA): TGCAGTGCTAGATTTGACAGGGGATACGGCTACACCTTC.

The table lists this clonotype with a few counts. J is TRBJ1-6 and V is TRBV20-1, with D tentatively TRBD1 (5 bases). V was shortened by 1 base and J by 7 bases, with 20 bases between the two germline ends. Germline lookup yields CDR1 DFQATT and CDR2 SNEGSKA (reference sequence). The CDR3 sequence is 17 residues long. CDR3: CSARGVRDQPSNSPLHF. CDR3 nucleotide sequence: TGCAGTGCTAGAGGAGTGAGGGACCAACCCAGCAATTCACCCCTCCACTTT.

This sequence joins TRBV9 and TRBJ2-7; unclear D gene. Germline CDR1 reads SGDLS; CDR2 reads YYNGEE. The CDR3 is 14 amino acids. V was shortened by 1 base and J by 4 bases, with 12 bases between the two germline ends. The CDR3 here is CASSVSSLHYEQYF. The CDR3 DNA reads TGTGCCAGCAGCGTAAGCAGTCTCCATTACGAGCAGTACTTC.

The sample holds many counts of this clonotype. The CDR3 reads CSARGDSGVAGYTF. The CDR3 DNA sequence: TGCAGTGCTAGAGGGGACAGTGGAGTAGCTGGCTACACCTTC. The genes are TRBV20-1 and TRBJ1-2; 7 nucleotides line up with TRBD1. The V gene's germline CDR1 is DFQATT and CDR2 SNEGSKA (reference sequence). J lost 7 bases, V lost 1 base, and 9 bases had no gene match. The CDR3 is made up of 14 amino acids.

The chain recombines TRBV29-1 with TRBJ2-7, with TRBD1 identical over 7 bases. Per the germline V gene, CDR1 is SQVTM and CDR2 is ANQGSEA. V shed 3 bases, J shed 7 bases, and the junction held 15 bases outside the gene matches. The CDR3 covers 15 residues. The CDR3 sequence is CSVESQGSISREQYF. CDR3 DNA sequence: TGCAGCGTTGAGTCACAGGGGAGCATCTCTCGAGAGCAGTACTTC.

As regards this clonotype: At one of its ends the junction is not consistent with the germline gene, which may arise from a read error. The chain recombines TRBV7-2 with TRBJ2-5, with D perhaps matching TRBD2 (5 bases). Germline V lookup: CDR1 SGHTA, CDR2 FQGNSA. This CDR3 region has 13 residues. The CDR3 loop reads CASSPGNQEIQYF. The CDR3 DNA sequence: TGTGCCAGCAGCCCCGGGAACCAAGAGATCCAGTACTTC. Drawing the rest from reference TRBV7-2 and TRBJ2-5, the complete variable domain is GAGVSQSPSNKVTEKGKDVELRCDPISGHTALYWYRQSLGQGLEFLIYFQGNSAPDKSGLPSDRFSAERTGGSVSTLTIQRTQQEDSAVYLCASSPGNQEIQYFGPGTRLLVL.

This clonotype was recorded only once. A much more abundant neighbour one base away suggests this may be a read error. The gene calls are TRBV24-1 and TRBJ2-1; D not certain. The CDR3 sequence is 12 residues long. CDR1 and CDR2 from the germline V gene are KGHDR and SFDVKD. The germline V and J ends were trimmed by 6 bases and 13 bases, with 15 bases remaining between them. This chain's CDR3 is CATSQELETQFF. CDR3 DNA: TGTGCCACCAGTCAGGAGTTGGAGACCCAGTTCTTC.

This clonotype was recorded a few times. V is TRBV18 and J is TRBJ1-1; D gene uncertain. Germline CDR1 is KGHSH and CDR2 is LQKENI. The CDR3 is 11 amino acids. V was trimmed by 6 bases and J by 7 bases, leaving 9 bases between them. The CDR3 spells CASSMGVEAFF. CDR3 nucleotide sequence: TGTGCCAGCTCCATGGGAGTTGAAGCTTTCTTT.

V usage is TRBV5-7 and J usage is TRBJ2-7; TRBD1 aligns across 7 bases. TRBV5-7 is filed as an ORF, its function uncertain. Unmatched junction bases numbered 10, after V lost 2 bases and J lost 2 bases. The CDR3 contains 16 residues. CDR3 sequence reads: CASSLHRGVLTYEQYF. The DNA of the CDR3 is TGTGCCAGCAGCTTACACAGGGGAGTATTAACCTACGAGCAGTACTTC.

This clonotype was seen a handful of times. An end of the junction differs from the germline gene, which may be a read error. V is TRBV7-3 and J is TRBJ2-3; D not certain. The CDR3 is 12 amino acids. Germline V gene sequence: CDR1 SGHTA, CDR2 FQGTGA. CDR3 in amino acids: CANSSYSHTQYF. The CDR3 DNA reads as TGTGCCAACAGCTCGTACAGTCATACGCAGTATTTT.

A word on this clonotype: The germline gene is not matched at one end of the junction; a read error may be the cause. The chain couples TRBV18 to TRBJ1-2; D is ambiguous. The CDR3 length is 12 residues. From germline, CDR1 is KGHSH and CDR2 LQKENI. CDR3 loop: CASSVTNYGYTF. As DNA, the CDR3 is TGTGCTAGCTCCGTGACTAACTATGGCTACACCTTC.

The sample holds a few counts of this clonotype. The genes are TRBV13 and TRBJ2-5, with D possibly matching TRBD2 (6 bases). There are 14 residues in the CDR3. Trimming removed 2 bases at V and 5 bases at J, with 12 bases between. Germline loops: CDR1 PRHDT, CDR2 FYEKMQ (reference sequence). The CDR3 coding sequence is TGTGCCAGCAGCTTAAACCTCGCGGGGGAGACCCAGTACTTC. It yields the protein CASSLNLAGETQYF. The variable domain in full, with the rest retrieved from reference TRBV13 and TRBJ2-5, is AAGVIQSPRHLIKEKRETATLKCYPIPRHDTVYWYQQGPGQDPQFLISFYEKMQSDKGSIPDRFSAQQFSDYHSELNMSSLELGDSALYFCASSLNLAGETQYFGPGTRLLVL.

This chain uses TRBV7-2 with TRBJ2-3; 8 positions match TRBD2. Looked up from germline, CDR1 is SGHTA and CDR2 is FQGNSA. The CDR3 runs to 18 residues. The trim removed 1 base at V and 6 bases at J, leaving 15 bases unmatched. The CDR3: CASSLVKSPGGPRDTQYF. CDR3 DNA sequence: TGTGCCAGCAGCTTAGTTAAGTCACCGGGAGGGCCAAGGGATACGCAGTATTTT.

This clonotype was observed a handful of times. This sequence joins TRBV21-1 and TRBJ2-7; the table's TRBD2 call for D was not verified on the DNA. TRBV21-1 is assigned pseudogene status. The CDR3 extends over 14 amino acids. CDR3 nucleotides: TGTGCCAGCAGCACGAGCGGGCGACACTACGAGCAGTACTTC. Amino acids: CASSTSGRHYEQYF.

The table lists this clonotype with a count of one. This chain joins TRBV5-1 and TRBJ2-1; a possible D gene is TRBD2 (6 bases). CDR1 and CDR2 from the germline V gene are SGHRS and YFSETQ. The V end was cut by 3 bases, the J end by 6 bases, with 16 bases between. The CDR3 contains 15 residues. The CDR3: CASSYGTDTSNEQFF. CDR3 nucleotides: TGCGCCAGCAGCTACGGGACTGACACAAGCAATGAGCAGTTCTTC.

V is TRBV29-1 and J is TRBJ1-3, with a weak D call TRBD1 (5 bases). Germline loops: CDR1 SQVTM, CDR2 ANQGSEA. The V gene lost 0 bases and the J gene lost 2 bases, with 11 bases spanning the gap. This CDR3 contains 15 residues. CDR3 in DNA: TGCAGCGTTGAAGATGTAGGGACTCCTGGAAACACCATATATTTT. It encodes CSVEDVGTPGNTIYF.

The sample holds a few counts of this clonotype. The chain recombines TRBV12-3 or TRBV12-4 with TRBJ2-3; 9 bases are shared with TRBD1. CDR3 length: 16 residues. With V trimmed by 6 bases and J by 3 bases, 10 bases remained unmatched. The CDR3: CASRGKGQGQTDTQYF. For the CDR3, the DNA is TGTGCCAGCAGGGGGAAGGGACAGGGACAAACAGATACGCAGTATTTT.

In the case of this clonotype: One junction end does not reproduce the germline sequence, and a read error may be involved. This chain links TRBV12-3 or TRBV12-4 with TRBJ2-1, with 8 bases identical to TRBD2. The CDR3 consists of 17 residues. The CDR3: CASSFKAGEGSDNEQFF. The CDR3 nucleotides read TGTGCCAGCAGTTTCAAAGCGGGAGAGGGCTCCGACAACGAGCAGTTCTTC.

This clonotype has a count of ten or more. The chain carries TRBV28 and TRBJ2-1, with unresolved D. From germline, CDR1 is MDHEN and CDR2 SYDVKM. Trimming removed 6 bases at V and 4 bases at J, with 7 bases between. This CDR3 is built from 12 residues. For the CDR3, the DNA is TGTGCCAGCAGCCCCCGTTACAATGAGCAGTTCTTC. This gives the protein CASSPRYNEQFF.

The J gene is TRBJ2-2, the V gene TRBV4-3, with TRBD1 as a possible D gene (5 bases). Trimming removed 11 bases from V and 1 base from J, with 17 bases in between. Germline values: CDR1 LGHNA, CDR2 YSLEER. The CDR3 length is 15 residues. The CDR3 DNA is TGCGCCGACAGCCAAGATCGCCAGAACACCGGGGAGCTGTTTTTT. It specifies CADSQDRQNTGELFF.

CDR3 sequence reads: CASSSIGGNNEQYF. The CDR3 nucleotides are TGTGCCAGCAGCTCCATTGGGGGCAACAATGAGCAGTACTTC. This chain links TRBV7-2 with TRBJ2-1; TRBD1 might be the D (6 bases). The J call is doubtful: the DNA matches TRBJ2-7 better. The germline CDR1 and CDR2 sequences are SGHTA and FQGNSA. The CDR3 is 14 amino acids.

This rearrangement joins TRBV6-2 or TRBV6-3 to TRBJ2-7, with 9 bases aligning to TRBD2. Germline values: CDR1 MNHEY, CDR2 SVGEGT. The trim removed 8 bases at V and 4 bases at J, leaving 12 bases unmatched. This CDR3 spans 15 amino acids. CDR3 bases: TGTGCCAGCCATTTCACGGGACTAGCCACTTACGAGCAGTACTTC. It specifies CASHFTGLATYEQYF.

V and J are TRBV11-2 and TRBJ2-3; no clear D gene. Deletions cut 4 bases from V and 6 bases from J, with 11 bases between. Germline V gene data show CDR1 as SGHAT and CDR2 as FQNNGV. The CDR3 is 13 residues long. CDR3 loop: CASSSPDSDTQYF. CDR3 nucleotides: TGTGCCAGCAGCTCACCCGACTCGGATACGCAGTATTTT.